These 4 T cell receptor beta chains came from one sample sequenced in a study of human T cells and chemical hapten exposure. Treatment: therapeutic diphenylcyclopropenone sensitization with weekly scalp DPC. Individual cDNA molecules in this library carried unique molecular identifiers. One entry per CDR3 protein, called by TCRdb with MiXCR from the reads. The sample has some 2,500 distinct CDR3 sequences; around 41% are singletons. The source material was whole blood, sampled before DPC sensitization or 2, 6, or about 24 weeks after (not recorded which). Receptors originate from an adult with alopecia areata. Some clones in this sample may be carry-over from other donors' samples. This table probably holds off-target reads from a library built for another chain.

The V and J genes are TRBV20-1 and TRBJ2-7; tentative D call: TRBD2 (5 bases). V dropped 4 bases and J dropped 2 bases, with 12 bases sitting between them. CDR3 length equals 13 residues. Germline assignment: CDR1 DFQATT and CDR2 SNEGSKA (reference sequence). This chain's CDR3 is CSAKRERTYEQYF. The CDR3 nucleotides read TGCAGTGCTAAGAGAGAGCGGACCTACGAGCAGTACTTC.

V gene TRBV9 combines with J gene TRBJ2-7; 7 bases fit TRBD1. Germline V gives CDR1 SGDLS, CDR2 YYNGEE. The CDR3 extends over 14 amino acids. V lost 3 bases, J lost 0 bases, and 3 bases stayed unmatched. The CDR3 is CASSARQGSYEQYF. The DNA for the CDR3 is TGTGCCAGCAGCGCCCGACAGGGCTCCTACGAGCAGTACTTC.

This clonotype showed up just a few times. The V and J genes are TRBV7-9 and TRBJ2-4; 8 nucleotides line up with TRBD2. V shed 2 bases and J 3 bases; nucleotides not matched to a gene: 3. There are 15 residues in the CDR3. Germline loops: CDR1 SEHNR, CDR2 FQNEAQ (reference sequence). The CDR3 bases are TGTGCCAGCAGCTTACCGGGACTAGGCAAAAACATTCAGTACTTC. Translated: CASSLPGLGKNIQYF.

The CDR3 DNA follows: TGTGCCAGCTCACCACCGGAGGGACAGTACTACGAGCAGTACTTC. Its translation is CASSPPEGQYYEQYF. This chain joins TRBV18 and TRBJ2-7; possibly TRBD1 for D (7 bases). The CDR3 loop spans 15 amino acids. V dropped 0 bases and J dropped 3 bases, with 12 bases sitting between them. Germline lookup yields CDR1 KGHSH and CDR2 LQKENI. Together with reference TRBV18 and TRBJ2-7, the CDR3 gives the full variable domain: NAGVMQNPRHLVRRRGQEARLRCSPMKGHSHVYWYRQLPEEGLKFMVYLQKENIIDESGMPKERFSAEFPKEGPSILRIQQVVRGDSAAYFCASSPPEGQYYEQYFGPGTRLTVT.